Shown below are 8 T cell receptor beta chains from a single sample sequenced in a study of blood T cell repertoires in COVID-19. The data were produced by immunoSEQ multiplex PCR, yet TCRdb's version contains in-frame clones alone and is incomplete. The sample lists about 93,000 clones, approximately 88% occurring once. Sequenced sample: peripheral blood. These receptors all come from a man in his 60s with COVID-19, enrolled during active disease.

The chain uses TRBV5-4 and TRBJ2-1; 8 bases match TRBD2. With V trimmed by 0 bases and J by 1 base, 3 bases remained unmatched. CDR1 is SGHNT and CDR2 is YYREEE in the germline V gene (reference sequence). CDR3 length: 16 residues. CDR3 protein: CASSLGSGSSYNEQFF. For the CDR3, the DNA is TGTGCCAGCAGCTTGGGGAGCGGGAGTTCCTACAATGAGCAGTTCTTC. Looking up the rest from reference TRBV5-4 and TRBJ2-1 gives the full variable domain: ETGVTQSPTHLIKTRGQQVTLRCSSQSGHNTVSWYQQALGQGPQFIFQYYREEENGRGNFPPRFSGLQFPNYSSELNVNALELDDSALYLCASSLGSGSSYNEQFFGPGTRLTVL.

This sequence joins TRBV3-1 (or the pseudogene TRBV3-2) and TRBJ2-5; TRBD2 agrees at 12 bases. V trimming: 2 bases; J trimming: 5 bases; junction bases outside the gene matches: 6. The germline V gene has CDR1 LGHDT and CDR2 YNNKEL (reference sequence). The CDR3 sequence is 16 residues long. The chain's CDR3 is CASSQYRTSGEETQYF. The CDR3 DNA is TGTGCCAGCAGCCAATATAGGACTAGCGGGGAGGAGACCCAGTACTTC.

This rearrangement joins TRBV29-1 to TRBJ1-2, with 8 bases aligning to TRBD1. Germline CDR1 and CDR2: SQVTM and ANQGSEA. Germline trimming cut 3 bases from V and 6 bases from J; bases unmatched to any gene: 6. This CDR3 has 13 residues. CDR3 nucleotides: TGCAGCGTTGAGACAGGGGCCCTTCATGGCTACACCTTC. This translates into CSVETGALHGYTF.

The CDR3 spells CASSFRGQGAGGYTF. The CDR3 nucleotides read TGTGCCAGCAGTTTTAGGGGACAGGGGGCAGGTGGCTACACCTTC. This rearrangement joins TRBV27 to TRBJ1-2, with 12 bases matching TRBD1. The V gene end was trimmed by 3 bases and the J gene end by 7 bases; junction bases not matched to a gene: 6. This CDR3 is built from 15 residues. The germline V gene encodes CDR1 MNHEY and CDR2 SMNVEV (reference sequence).

CDR3 in amino acids: CASTGNSGTTGELFF. The CDR3 nucleotides read TGTGCCAGCACTGGGAATAGCGGAACCACCGGGGAGCTGTTTTTT. The rearrangement joins TRBV6-4 to TRBJ2-2, with a weak D call TRBD2 (6 bases). In germline, CDR1 is MRHNA, CDR2 SNTAGT. The germline V and J ends were trimmed by 7 bases and 4 bases, with 16 bases remaining between them. This CDR3 is 15 amino acids long.

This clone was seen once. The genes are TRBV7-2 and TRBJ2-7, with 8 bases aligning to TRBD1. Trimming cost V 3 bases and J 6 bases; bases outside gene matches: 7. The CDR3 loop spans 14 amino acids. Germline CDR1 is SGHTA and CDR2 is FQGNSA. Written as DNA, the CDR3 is TGTGCCAGCAGCTTGCAGGGGGCCCGGGGCGAGCAGTACTTC. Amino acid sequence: CASSLQGARGEQYF.

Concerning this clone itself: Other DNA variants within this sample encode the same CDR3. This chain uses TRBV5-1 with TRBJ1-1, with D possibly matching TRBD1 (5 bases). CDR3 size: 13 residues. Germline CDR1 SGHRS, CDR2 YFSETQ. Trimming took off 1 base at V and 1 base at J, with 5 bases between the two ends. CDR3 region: CASSLTGNTEAFF. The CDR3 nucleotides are TGCGCCAGCAGCTTGACAGGGAACACTGAAGCTTTCTTT.

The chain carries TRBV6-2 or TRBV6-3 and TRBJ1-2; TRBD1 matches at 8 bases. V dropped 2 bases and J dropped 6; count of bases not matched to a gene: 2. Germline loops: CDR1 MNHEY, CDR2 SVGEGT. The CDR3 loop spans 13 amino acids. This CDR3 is CASSYMTGDGYTF. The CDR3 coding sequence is TGTGCCAGCAGTTACATGACAGGGGATGGCTACACCTTC.